This T cell receptor beta chain was profiled in a study of blood T cell repertoires in COVID-19. Turning to the study itself: Acute and convalescent COVID-19 specimens originated in the United States, Italy and Spain. T cells, B-cell-depleted T cells, or PBMCs supplied cDNA or gDNA.

Authors' data handling: Reference gene primer amplification gave nucleated cell count estimates. The data were produced by immunoSEQ multiplex PCR, yet TCRdb's version contains in-frame clones alone and is incomplete. From that table come the V and J calls and clone size; the DNA was used to work out D and trimming. The profile shows about 75,000 clones, roughly 84% of them singletons. Trimming shortened V by 2 bases and J by 0 bases, and 8 bases separated the two germline ends. The germline gives CDR1 MNHNY, CDR2 SVGAGI (reference sequence). The CDR3 totals 14 residues. The sample consisted of peripheral blood. The chain joins TRBV6-6 to TRBJ2-7, with D perhaps TRBD1 (5 bases). The source is a woman in her forties or fifties with acute or convalescent COVID-19. The CDR3 region has the DNA TGTGCCAGCAGTTACGGGGCTAGCTCCTACGAGCAGTACTTC. Protein: CASSYGASSYEQYF.